The T cell receptor (beta chain) under discussion was sequenced for a study of cytomegalovirus exposure and HLA in healthy donors. The wider study: Of over 300 genotyped donors, around 84% clustered with self-reported Caucasian donors.

There were likely unrecorded immune exposures, though donors were nominally healthy when sampled. This CDR3 region has 16 residues. Germline V gives CDR1 SEHNR, CDR2 FQNEAQ (reference sequence). V gave up 3 bases and J gave up 7 bases; unmatched junction bases: 14. The PCR had 60 Vbeta and 13 Jbeta primers. Clones were read by immunoSEQ multiplex PCR, and TCRdb kept only the in-frame ones, dropping some. Here the sample spans about 100,000 clones, roughly 80% being singletons. On this clone: The antigen is not known.

Overall study results and limits: Later analysis found that TCR beta chains associated with HLA were more clonally expanded than other, equally common chains. 164 TCR beta chains were listed as cytomegalovirus-associated.

The specimen sequenced was PBMCs. This chain connects TRBV7-9 to TRBJ2-5, with 7 bases lining up with TRBD1. This receptor was obtained from a male donor in good health and CMV-seropositive. This CDR3 is CASSLTWTGTDGTQYF. The CDR3, as DNA: TGTGCCAGCAGCTTGACCTGGACAGGCACGGACGGGACCCAGTACTTC.